This T cell receptor beta chain originates from a study of cytomegalovirus exposure and HLA in healthy donors. Each donor's status was that of a healthy bone marrow donor. With regard to this clone: Antigen specificity is unknown.

Whole-study findings and limits: It emerged from a later analysis that several of the most significant clusters appeared to be linked to common viral pathogens. Later on, a genetic analysis was performed. It linked a missense variant in DCLRE1C with V- and J-gene trimming of TCR beta.

With 60 Vbeta and 13 Jbeta primers, the PCR was carried out. TCRdb keeps only in-frame clones here, not all; method: immunoSEQ multiplex PCR. Recorded for this sample: about 130,000 clones. Trimming cost V 4 bases and J 1 base, with 9 bases left between them. The germline CDR1 and CDR2 sequences are SGHRS and YFSETQ. This CDR3 spans 15 amino acids. The specimen was PBMCs. This chain joins TRBV5-1 and TRBJ2-6; D might be TRBD1 (6 bases). The receptor comes from a woman aged 60-70 years in good health and CMV-seronegative. Here the CDR3 DNA reads TGCGCCAGCAGCATACAGGGATCTGGGGCCAACGTCCTGACTTTC. Translation gives CASSIQGSGANVLTF. Based on the CDR3 plus reference TRBV5-1 and TRBJ2-6, the full variable domain is KAGVTQTPRYLIKTRGQQVTLSCSPISGHRSVSWYQQTPGQGLQFLFEYFSETQRNKGNFPGRFSGRQFSNSRSEMNVSTLELGDSALYLCASSIQGSGANVLTFGAGSRLTVL.